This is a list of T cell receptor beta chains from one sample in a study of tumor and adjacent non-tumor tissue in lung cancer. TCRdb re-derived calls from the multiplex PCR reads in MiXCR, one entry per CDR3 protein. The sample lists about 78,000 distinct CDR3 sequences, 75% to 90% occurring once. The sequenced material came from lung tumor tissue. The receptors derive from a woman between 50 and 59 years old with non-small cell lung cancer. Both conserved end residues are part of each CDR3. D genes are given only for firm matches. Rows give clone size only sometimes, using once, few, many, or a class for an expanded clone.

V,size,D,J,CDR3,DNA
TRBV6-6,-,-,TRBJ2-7,CDSSSYRNHSSYEQYF,TGTGACAGCAGCTCGTACCGGAACCACAGCTCTTACGAGCAGTACTTC
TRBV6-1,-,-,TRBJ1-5,CASSVPVVGVNHPQHF,TGTGCCAGCAGTGTCCCAGTGGTAGGGGTCAATCACCCCCAGCATTTT
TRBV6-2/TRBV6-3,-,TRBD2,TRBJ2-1,CATASGKYNERFF,TGTGCCACCGCGAGCGGGAAATACAATGAGCGGTTCTTC
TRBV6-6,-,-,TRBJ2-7,CASTYSRTDLYEQYF,TGTGCGAGCACCTACTCCAGGACAGACCTCTACGAGCAGTACTTC
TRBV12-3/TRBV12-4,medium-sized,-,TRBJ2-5,CASSPKGETQYF,TGTGCCAGCAGTCCAAAGGGGGAGACCCAGTACTTC
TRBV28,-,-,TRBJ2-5,CASSSLRYQETQYF,TGTGCCAGCAGTTCCCTAAGATACCAAGAGACGCAGTACTTC
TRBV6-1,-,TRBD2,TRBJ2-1,CTSCKGTRGLFF,TGTACCAGCTGTAAGGGGACTAGGGGACTGTTCTTC
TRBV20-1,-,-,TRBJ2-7,CSAMAGTADSYEQYF,TGCAGTGCCATGGCGGGGACAGCCGATTCCTACGAGCAGTACTTC
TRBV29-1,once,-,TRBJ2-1,CSVELPAGPRDEQLF,TGCAGCGTTGAACTTCCGGCGGGACCCCGGGATGAACAGTTGTTC
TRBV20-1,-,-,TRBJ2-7,CSARDPRTGFEQNF,TGCAGTGCTAGAGATCCACGGACGGGATTCGAGCAGAACTTC
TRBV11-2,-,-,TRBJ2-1,CTSSPYRYEQFF,TGTACCAGCAGCCCCTACAGATATGAGCAGTTCTTC
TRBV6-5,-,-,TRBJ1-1,CAGSTHEMNTEAFF,TGTGCCGGGAGCACACACGAAATGAACACTGAAGCTTTCTTT
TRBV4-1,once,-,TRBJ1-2,CASSQDQYRENYGYIF,TGCGCCAGCAGCCAAGATCAGTACAGGGAGAATTATGGCTACATCTTC
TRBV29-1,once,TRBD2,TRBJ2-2,CDHKRGEGLGELFF,TGCGACCATAAACGGGGGGAGGGCCTCGGGGAGCTGTTTTTT
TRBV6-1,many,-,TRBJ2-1,CASRETFIGYNEQFF,TGTGCCAGCAGGGAGACATTCATTGGCTACAATGAGCAGTTCTTC
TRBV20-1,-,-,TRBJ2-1,CSARLYIGAALHEQFF,TGCAGTGCTAGGTTATATATCGGGGCAGCTTTGCATGAGCAGTTTTTC
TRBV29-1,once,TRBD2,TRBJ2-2,CSLRCAGGNIGKLFF,TGCAGTCTGCGTTGTGCGGGAGGGAACATCGGGAAGTTGTTTTTT
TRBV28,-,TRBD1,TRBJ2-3,CANSGGSTGADMQYF,TGTGCCAACAGTGGGGGTAGCACAGGGGCAGATATGCAGTATTTT
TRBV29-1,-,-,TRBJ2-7,CSVVPGQNYEQYF,TGCAGCGTTGTACCCGGACAGAACTACGAGCAGTACTTC
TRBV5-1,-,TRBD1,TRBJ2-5,CTSNRDSFQETQYF,TGCACCAGCAACAGGGACAGCTTCCAAGAGACCCAGTACTTC
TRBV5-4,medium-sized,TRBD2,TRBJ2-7,CASSSGLAGVFSEQYF,TGTGCCAGCAGCTCAGGACTAGCGGGAGTGTTCAGCGAGCAGTACTTC
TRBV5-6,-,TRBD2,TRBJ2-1,CASSLGLAGVYEEFF,TGTGCCAGCAGCTTGGGACTAGCGGGAGTGTATGAGGAGTTCTTC
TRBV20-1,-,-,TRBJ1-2,CSAPPGGGGYGYIF,TGCAGTGCTCCGCCGGGTGGAGGAGGGTATGGCTACATCTTC
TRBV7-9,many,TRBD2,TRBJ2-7,CASSLGGGLVYEQYF,TGTGCCAGCAGCTTAGGCGGGGGACTAGTCTACGAGCAGTACTTC
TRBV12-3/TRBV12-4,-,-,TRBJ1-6,CAISSSSNSPLHF,TGTGCCATCAGTTCGAGTAGTAATTCACCCCTCCATTTT
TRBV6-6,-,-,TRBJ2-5,CAISYPGRAEIQYF,TGTGCCATCAGTTATCCAGGAAGGGCAGAGATCCAGTACTTC
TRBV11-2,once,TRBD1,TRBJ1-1,CTRSLRTRQGDTEAFF,TGTACCAGAAGCCTACGTACTCGACAGGGCGACACTGAAGCCTTCTTT
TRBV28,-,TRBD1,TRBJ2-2,CDSSLWKAGGTGELFF,TGTGACAGCAGTTTATGGAAGGCAGGGGGTACCGGGGAGTTGTTTTTT
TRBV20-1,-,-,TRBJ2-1,CSAKRHLISYNEQSF,TGCAGTGCAAAAAGACACTTGATCTCCTACAATGAGCAGTCCTTC
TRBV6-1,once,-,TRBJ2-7,CVSSEAWLAGDQYF,TGTGTCAGCAGTGAAGCGTGGTTGGCAGGCGACCAGTACTTC
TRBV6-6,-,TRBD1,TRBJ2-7,CASSQSGQGAYEQYF,TGTGCCAGCAGCCAATCGGGACAGGGGGCTTACGAGCAGTATTTC
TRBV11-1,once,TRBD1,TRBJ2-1,CASSRWDSFYEQFF,TGTGCCAGCAGCCGCTGGGACAGCTTCTACGAGCAGTTCTTC
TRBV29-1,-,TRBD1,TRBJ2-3,CSSTGSVVDTQYF,TGCAGCTCGACAGGGTCAGTCGTAGATACGCAGTATTTT
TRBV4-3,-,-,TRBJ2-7,CASSHTAFLDEQYF,TGCGCCAGCAGTCACACAGCGTTTTTGGACGAGCAGTACTTC
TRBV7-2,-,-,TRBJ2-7,CTSSKPTAGNYEQYF,TGTACCAGCAGCAAGCCGACTGCTGGAAACTACGAGCAGTACTTC
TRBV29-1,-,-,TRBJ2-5,CSVGSDRLGGFLAQYF,TGCAGCGTTGGGTCAGACAGGCTCGGGGGGTTTCTGGCCCAGTACTTC
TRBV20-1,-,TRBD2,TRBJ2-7,CSASGWATGGFSYKEYF,TGCAGTGCTTCAGGGTGGGCAACGGGAGGGTTTTCCTACAAGGAGTACTTC
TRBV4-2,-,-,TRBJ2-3,CASSQARDTDTQYF,TGTGCCAGTAGCCAAGCGAGAGACACAGATACGCAGTATTTT
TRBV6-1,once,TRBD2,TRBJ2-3,CVSSGTSGRDTQYF,TGTGTCAGTAGTGGGACTAGCGGGAGAGATACGCAGTATTTT
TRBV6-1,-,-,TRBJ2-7,CASSRDKGITYEQYF,TGTGCCAGCAGTAGGGACAAGGGAATCACCTACGAGCAATACTTC
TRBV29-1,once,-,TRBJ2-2,CRAKGLVRTGELFF,TGCAGAGCTAAGGGACTGGTAAGAACCGGGGAGCTGTTTTTT
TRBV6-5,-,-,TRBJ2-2,CASSYSRGELFF,TGTGCCAGCAGTTACTCACGAGGGGAGCTGTTTTTT
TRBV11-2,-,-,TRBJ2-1,CASTPEDGRSSYYEQFF,TGTGCCAGCACCCCAGAGGACGGGAGAAGCTCCTACTATGAGCAGTTCTTC
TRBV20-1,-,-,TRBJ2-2,CNASPSRISGELFF,TGCAATGCTAGTCCTAGCCGGATTTCCGGAGAGCTGTTTTTT
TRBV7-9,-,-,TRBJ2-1,CASSLALGTGTYNEQFF,TGTGCCAGCAGCTTGGCGTTGGGGACCGGGACGTACAATGAGCAGTTCTTC
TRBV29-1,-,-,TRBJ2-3,CSVGETSTDTQYF,TGTAGCGTTGGTGAGACCAGCACAGATACGCAGTATTTT
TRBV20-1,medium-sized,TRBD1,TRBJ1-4,CSAGQGAFTLFF,TGCAGTGCTGGGCAGGGGGCCTTCACCCTGTTTTTT
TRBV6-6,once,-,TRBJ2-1,CTKGGGNEQFF,TGTACTAAGGGGGGAGGGAATGAGCAGTTCTTC
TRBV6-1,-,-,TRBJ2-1,CASSYPGLDKTSSYNEQFF,TGTGCCAGCAGTTACCCAGGACTCGATAAGACAAGCTCCTACAATGAGCAGTTCTTC
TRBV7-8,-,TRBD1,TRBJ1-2,CTSSSGGQIGGYTF,TGTACCAGCAGCTCAGGGGGACAGATTGGTGGCTACACCTTC